This T cell receptor (beta chain) was captured in a study of glioma-infiltrating T cells. Amplification of TCR alpha and beta CDR3 regions from RNA used iRepertoire nested multiplex PCR. Input was 100-400 ng of tissue mRNA or PBMC total RNA. From the multiplex PCR reads, TCRdb called clonotypes with MiXCR, one entry per CDR3 protein. The data show about 400,000 distinct CDR3 sequences, with 41% seen just once and more than 10% held by the top ten. A note on this clonotype: Its antigen is not identified. One base away lies a much larger clone, so this may be a sequencing read error.

The germline CDR1 and CDR2 sequences are SGHTA and FQGNSA. There are 14 residues in the CDR3. Study-wide points: Non-neoplastic patients had below-expected tissue-blood divergence, while all gliomas exceeded expectation. Shared blood CDR3 signature motifs marked patients with low tissue-blood divergence.

The clonotype comes from a human donor with low-grade glioma or glioblastoma, undergoing nonglioma brain surgery, or in good health (not recorded which). The sequencing input was glioma tissue, nonneoplastic brain tissue, or PBMCs (not recorded which). The chain has TRBV7-2 and TRBJ2-1; D remains ambiguous. CDR3 region: CATRISSSYDEQFF. CDR3 DNA: TGTGCCACCAGGATTTCGAGCTCCTACGATGAGCAGTTCTTC.